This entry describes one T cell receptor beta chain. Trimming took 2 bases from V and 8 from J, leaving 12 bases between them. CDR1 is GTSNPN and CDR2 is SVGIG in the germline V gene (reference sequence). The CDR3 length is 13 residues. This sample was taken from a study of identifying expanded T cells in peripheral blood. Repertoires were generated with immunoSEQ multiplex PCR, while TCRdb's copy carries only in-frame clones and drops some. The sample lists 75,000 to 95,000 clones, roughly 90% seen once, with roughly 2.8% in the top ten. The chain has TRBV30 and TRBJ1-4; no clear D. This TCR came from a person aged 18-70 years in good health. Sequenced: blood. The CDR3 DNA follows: TGTGCCTGGAGTCCCCTAGGGTTCGAAAAACTGTTTTTT. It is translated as CAWSPLGFEKLFF.